This T cell receptor (beta chain) was sequenced for a study of TIL therapy for anti-PD-1-resistant metastatic lung cancer. Study context: Tumors were harvested before any PD-1/PD-L1 blockade.

V was pared by 3 bases and J by 4 bases, with 11 bases between. From germline, CDR1 is SEHNR and CDR2 FQNEAQ (reference sequence). CDR3 length: 14 amino acids. This was the immunoSEQ v3 assay. Generated by immunoSEQ multiplex PCR, the TCRdb table keeps only in-frame clones and is missing some. The sample carries some 46,000 clones, 70% to 85% recorded once. Time point here: pre-treatment sample, taken before nivolumab and TIL therapy. Enrollment ran from 2017 to early 2020. The genes are TRBV7-9 and TRBJ2-3; D gene uncertain. The material sequenced was blood, taken at baseline. This receptor was taken from a man in his sixties or seventies with non-small cell lung cancer. The CDR3 region is CASSFFTSADTQYF. In DNA form, the CDR3 reads TGTGCCAGCAGCTTTTTTACATCCGCAGATACGCAGTATTTT.